What follows is one TCR beta chain and its context. The antigen is unknown. Germline V gene data show CDR1 as MNHEY and CDR2 as SMNVEV (reference sequence). Trimming left V 1 base short and J 4 bases short, with 17 bases between. This CDR3 region has 17 residues. The data belong to a study of cytomegalovirus exposure and HLA in healthy donors. In the PCR, 60 Vbeta and 13 Jbeta primers were used. The method was immunoSEQ multiplex PCR; TCRdb's version includes in-frame clones alone and lacks a portion of them. The data contain 120,000 or so clones, 65% to 80% of them singletons. The study, taken as a whole, reports: Earlier analysis yielded a pattern in which most TCR beta V segments were productive about 90% or about 30% of the time.

This sequence joins TRBV27 and TRBJ2-4, with a weak D call TRBD1 (6 bases). The source of this sequence is a man aged 25 to 40 in good health and CMV-seronegative. The source material was PBMCs. The CDR3 sequence is CASSLLSGGQGKNIQYF. CDR3 sequence (DNA): TGTGCCAGCAGTTTATTAAGCGGTGGCCAGGGGAAAAACATTCAGTACTTC.